The source of this T cell receptor beta chain is a study of blood T cell repertoires in COVID-19. Study as a whole: Acute-phase and convalescent COVID-19 samples originated in the United States, Italy and Spain. PBMCs, B-cell-depleted T cells, or T cells provided the cDNA or gDNA that made up the material.

CDR1 MNHEY and CDR2 SMNVEV come from the germline V gene (reference sequence). With V trimmed by 5 bases and J by 5 bases, 8 bases remained unmatched. The CDR3 has 17 amino acids. Original handling: Estimation of nucleated cell counts relied on the amplification of reference gene primers. Assay: immunoSEQ multiplex PCR; the TCRdb copy retains only in-frame clones and omits some. Clonal size and the V and J genes are those of that table, whereas D and trimming came from the DNA. This sample has approximately 72,000 clones, with around nine tenths found just once. This rearrangement joins TRBV27 to TRBJ2-5; TRBD2 aligns across 16 bases. Sequencing was done on a sample of peripheral blood. The receptor comes from a woman between 55 and 75 years old with acute or convalescent COVID-19. The CDR3 region is CASSNGTSGGVRETQYF. The CDR3 coding sequence is TGTGCCAGCAGTAACGGGACTAGCGGGGGGGTCCGGGAGACCCAGTACTTC.